These 31 T cell receptor beta chains came from one sample sequenced in a study of graft-versus-host responses after intestinal transplantation. Their specific antigens are unknown. Using immunoSEQ multiplex PCR, the repertoire was profiled, and TCRdb retains in-frame clones only, with some absent. The table has roughly 73,000 clones, around 86% seen once. The sample in question was unstimulated CD8+ T cells sorted from spleen or lymph node cells, obtained before transplant. Source of these receptors: a human donor who was the organ donor for an intestinal transplant.

The V gene is TRBV30, the J gene TRBJ1-4; D perhaps matches TRBD1 (6 bases). Trimming pared 4 bases from V and 5 bases from J, leaving 14 bases between. Germline CDR1 reads GTSNPN; CDR2 reads SVGIG (reference sequence). The CDR3 has 14 residues. CDR3 nucleotides: TGTGCCTGGACATCGGGGGCGGGAAATGAAAAACTGTTTTTT. It yields the protein CAWTSGAGNEKLFF.

V gene TRBV28 combines with J gene TRBJ1-1, with D unclear. Per the germline V gene, CDR1 is MDHEN and CDR2 is SYDVKM. The CDR3 has 14 residues. V lost 2 bases and J lost 1, with 8 bases in between. DNA of the CDR3: TGTGCCAGCAGTTTACTGCCTCAGAACACTGAAGCTTTCTTT. Translated, it gives CASSLLPQNTEAFF.

The CDR3 spells CASSLGNQPQHF. CDR3 DNA sequence: TGTGCCAGCAGTTTGGGCAATCAGCCCCAGCATTTT. The rearrangement uses TRBV28 and TRBJ1-5; D is unclear. V shed 3 bases and J shed 2 bases, with 2 bases lying between them. CDR1 and CDR2 from the germline V gene are MDHEN and SYDVKM. CDR3 length: 12 amino acids.

This chain joins TRBV6-4 and TRBJ2-1; D perhaps matches TRBD2 (6 bases). Germline V gene data show CDR1 as MRHNA and CDR2 as SNTAGT. The CDR3 totals 17 residues. Trimming cost V 5 bases and J 6 bases, with 23 bases left between them. CDR3 in DNA: TGTGCCAGCAGTTTGTGGGCTAGCGAGGCCCTTTCCAATGAGCAGTTCTTC. Its translation is CASSLWASEALSNEQFF.

This sequence joins TRBV7-6 and TRBJ2-7; D not certain. The V and J ends lost 1 base and 5 bases respectively, with 6 bases between them. Germline V gene lookup returns CDR1 SGHVS and CDR2 FNYEAQ. The CDR3 is 12 amino acids. In DNA, the CDR3 is TGTGCCAGCAGCTTAGGCCCTAACGAGCAGTACTTC. Amino acids: CASSLGPNEQYF.

The genes are TRBV6-5 and TRBJ2-4; TRBD1 aligns across 7 bases. CDR3 size: 14 residues. The ends lost 1 base at V and 11 bases at J; junction bases unmatched: 8. The V gene's germline CDR1 is MNHEY and CDR2 SVGAGI. The CDR3 here is CASSYLHDRAVQYF. In DNA, the CDR3 is TGTGCCAGCAGTTACTTACATGACAGGGCCGTTCAGTACTTC.

The rearrangement uses TRBV4-1 and TRBJ1-3; D unclear. The CDR3 runs to 14 residues. V lost 0 bases and J lost 2, with 5 bases in between. Germline CDR1 and CDR2: MGHRA and YSYEKL. The CDR3 reads CASSQEAAGNTIYF. The CDR3 DNA sequence: TGCGCCAGCAGCCAAGAGGCAGCTGGAAACACCATATATTTT.

This clone appeared a single time. V gene TRBV30 combines with J gene TRBJ2-2; D is possibly TRBD1 (5 bases). Germline CDR1 reads GTSNPN; CDR2 reads SVGIG (reference sequence). The CDR3 totals 15 residues. V gave up 0 bases and J gave up 3 bases, with 11 bases separating them. The CDR3, as DNA: TGTGCCTGGAGTGTCACTGGGGCGGACACCGGGGAGCTGTTTTTT. Translating it yields CAWSVTGADTGELFF.

The rearrangement joins TRBV21-1 to TRBJ2-3; whether TRBD2, the table's D call, matches the DNA was not checked. TRBV21-1 is a pseudogene. The CDR3 is made up of 17 amino acids. The CDR3 DNA sequence: TGTGCCAGCAGCAAAGTATCGGCGGGGGGGCTCGCAGATACGCAGTATTTT. Its protein is CASSKVSAGGLADTQYF.

The rearrangement uses TRBV7-8 and TRBJ2-5; 7 bases map to TRBD1. The DNA end is a closer match to TRBJ2-7, so the J assignment may be wrong. This CDR3 is 17 amino acids long. Germline CDR1 is SGHVS and CDR2 is FQNEAQ. This CDR3 is CASSSDRGGRSPYEQYF. The DNA for the CDR3 is TGTGCCAGCAGCTCAGATAGAGGGGGCCGCTCACCCTACGAGCAGTACTTC.

The chain links TRBV19 to TRBJ2-1, with unresolved D. The CDR3 is 14 amino acids. The V end was cut by 1 base, the J end by 5 bases, with 9 bases between. Germline lookup yields CDR1 LNHDA and CDR2 SQIVND (reference sequence). The CDR3 DNA reads as TGTGCCAGTAGTATAGTTCCCGAGGACAATGAGCAGTTCTTC. This sequence encodes CASSIVPEDNEQFF. Variable domain in full (rest from reference TRBV19 and TRBJ2-1): DGGITQSPKYLFRKEGQNVTLSCEQNLNHDAMYWYRQDPGQGLRLIYYSQIVNDFQKGDIAEGYSVSREKKESFPLTVTSAQKNPTAFYLCASSIVPEDNEQFFGPGTRLTVL.

V is TRBV14 and J is TRBJ1-6; a possible D gene is TRBD1 (6 bases). CDR1 and CDR2 (germline): SGHDN, FVKESK. The CDR3 is 16 residues long. The ends were cut back, 5 bases at V and 5 bases at J, with 16 bases in the middle. The CDR3 nucleotides are TGTGCCAGCAGCTTCCGCAGTGGGACACATAATTCACCCCTCCACTTT. Protein product: CASSFRSGTHNSPLHF.

The rearrangement joins TRBV6-4 to TRBJ2-1; D is undetermined. Germline V gene lookup returns CDR1 MRHNA and CDR2 SNTAGT. Between the trimmed V and J ends, which lost 3 bases and 4 bases, there was a span of 10 bases. This CDR3 spans 14 amino acids. In nucleotides, the CDR3 is TGTGCCAGCAGTGAGCAGGCGGATTACAATGAGCAGTTCTTC. This encodes CASSEQADYNEQFF.

This clone turned up a few times. V is TRBV19 and J is TRBJ2-7; TRBD1 aligns across 8 bases. This CDR3 is 14 amino acids long. V trimming: 3 bases; J trimming: 6 bases; junction bases outside the gene matches: 7. CDR1 and CDR2 (germline): LNHDA, SQIVND (reference sequence). CDR3 nucleotides: TGTGCCAGTAGTATTCGGGGGACAGGTGGCGAGCAGTACTTC. The encoded protein is CASSIRGTGGEQYF.

CDR3 region: CASSLSSGGYGYTF. CDR3 sequence (DNA): TGTGCCAGCAGTTTAAGCTCGGGGGGCTATGGCTACACCTTC. J is TRBJ1-2 and V is TRBV27; D is perhaps TRBD1 (5 bases). Between the trimmed V and J ends, which lost 2 bases and 4 bases, there was a span of 11 bases. CDR1 MNHEY and CDR2 SMNVEV come from the germline V gene (reference sequence). The CDR3 is 14 residues long.

The chain links TRBV5-1 to TRBJ1-5; 7 positions match TRBD1. The CDR3 is made up of 15 amino acids. The V gene end was trimmed by 4 bases and the J gene end by 4 bases; junction bases not matched to a gene: 8. Germline CDR1 and CDR2: SGHRS and YFSETQ. CDR3 DNA sequence: TGCGCCAGCAGCCTAGAGGGACAGACTAATCAGCCCCAGCATTTT. Protein sequence: CASSLEGQTNQPQHF. The complete variable domain, with remaining parts taken from reference TRBV5-1 and TRBJ1-5, reads KAGVTQTPRYLIKTRGQQVTLSCSPISGHRSVSWYQQTPGQGLQFLFEYFSETQRNKGNFPGRFSGRQFSNSRSEMNVSTLELGDSALYLCASSLEGQTNQPQHFGDGTRLSIL.

The sample holds a few counts of this clone. The rearrangement joins TRBV4-1 to TRBJ1-2; 7 positions match TRBD1. Looked up from germline, CDR1 is MGHRA and CDR2 is YSYEKL. After removal of 2 bases from V and 5 bases from J, the junction contained 14 bases not matched to a gene. The CDR3 sequence is 17 residues long. The CDR3 nucleotides read TGCGCCAGCAGCCAAAATTTACAGGGGAGCGACTATTATGGCTACACCTTC. As protein: CASSQNLQGSDYYGYTF.

This chain joins TRBV7-9 and TRBJ1-1, with a possible D match to TRBD1 (6 bases). Germline V gene data show CDR1 as SEHNR and CDR2 as FQNEAQ (reference sequence). This CDR3 comprises 15 residues. Deletions cut 3 bases from V and 4 bases from J, with 15 bases between. The CDR3 DNA reads TGTGCCAGCAGCTTCCCACAGGGCGATCTCACTGAAGCTTTCTTT. This encodes CASSFPQGDLTEAFF.

The chain employs TRBV19 and TRBJ2-2, with D maybe TRBD1 (5 bases). The CDR3 spans 15 residues. The V gene's germline CDR1 is LNHDA and CDR2 SQIVND (reference sequence). The germline V and J ends were trimmed by 0 bases and 8 bases, with 13 bases remaining between them. The CDR3 is CASSIDTRGTGELFF. CDR3 in DNA: TGTGCCAGTAGTATAGATACAAGGGGTACGGGGGAGCTGTTTTTT.

This chain connects TRBV7-9 to TRBJ2-2; 9 bases align to TRBD1. The germline V gene encodes CDR1 SEHNR and CDR2 FQNEAQ (reference sequence). With 4 bases clipped from V and 6 bases from J, the junction kept 6 bases outside the gene matches. There are 15 residues in the CDR3. The CDR3 region is CASSSSDRGAGELFF. For the CDR3, the DNA is TGTGCCAGCAGCTCGAGTGACAGGGGGGCCGGGGAGCTGTTTTTT. Full variable domain (rest looked up from reference TRBV7-9 and TRBJ2-2): DTGVSQNPRHKITKRGQNVTFRCDPISEHNRLYWYRQTLGQGPEFLTYFQNEAQLEKSRLLSDRFSAERPKGSFSTLEIQRTEQGDSAMYLCASSSSDRGAGELFFGEGSRLTVL.

The V gene is TRBV5-5, the J gene TRBJ1-6; 7 nucleotides align to TRBD1. The CDR3 length is 17 residues. Trimming at V came to 2 bases and at J to 7 bases, leaving 12 bases not matched to a gene. CDR1 and CDR2 (germline): SGHKS, YYEKEE (reference sequence). The CDR3 sequence: CASSFNFRDRKNSPLHF. CDR3 bases: TGTGCCAGCAGCTTTAATTTCCGGGACAGAAAAAATTCACCCCTCCACTTT. Variable domain in full (rest from reference TRBV5-5 and TRBJ1-6): DAGVTQSPTHLIKTRGQQVTLRCSPISGHKSVSWYQQVLGQGPQFIFQYYEKEERGRGNFPDRFSARQFPNYSSELNVNALLLGDSALYLCASSFNFRDRKNSPLHFGNGTRLTVT.

The chain joins TRBV30 to TRBJ2-1; tentatively, D is TRBD2 (7 bases). Trimming left V 1 base short and J 0 bases short, with 10 bases between. Germline loops: CDR1 GTSNPN, CDR2 SVGIG (reference sequence). The CDR3 contains 15 residues. The CDR3 is CAWSAGGYSYNEQFF. The CDR3 bases are TGTGCCTGGAGTGCGGGGGGCTACTCCTACAATGAGCAGTTCTTC.

This chain joins TRBV9 and TRBJ2-1; 7 bases agree with TRBD2. Per the germline V gene, CDR1 is SGDLS and CDR2 is YYNGEE. The CDR3 extends over 15 amino acids. Trimming at V came to 4 bases and at J to 3 bases, leaving 7 bases not matched to a gene. DNA for the CDR3: TGTGCCAGCAGCCCGAGGGGAGGGATCTACAATGAGCAGTTCTTC. Encoded protein: CASSPRGGIYNEQFF.

The CDR3 nucleotides are TGTGCCAGCAGTAGGACAGTATATAGCAATCAGCCCCAGCATTTT. Translating gives CASSRTVYSNQPQHF. The V gene is TRBV2, the J gene TRBJ1-5; a possible D gene is TRBD1 (6 bases). Trimming took 5 bases from V and 0 from J, leaving 11 bases between them. CDR3 size: 15 residues. Germline CDR1 and CDR2: SNHLY and FYNNEI.

The genes are TRBV2 and TRBJ2-7, with D possibly being TRBD1 or TRBD2 (5 bases each). This CDR3 has 14 residues. Germline-derived CDR1 and CDR2 are SNHLY and FYNNEI. Trimming took off 11 bases at V and 1 base at J, with 18 bases between the two ends. For the CDR3, the DNA is TGTGCCCGGGGTCCGGTTGGGGCATCCTACGAGCAGTACTTC. Protein product: CARGPVGASYEQYF.

V usage is TRBV11-1 and J usage is TRBJ1-3, with a weak D call TRBD1 (5 bases). The CDR3 extends over 16 amino acids. Germline V CDR1 and CDR2: SGHAT, FQDESV (reference sequence). The CDR3 loop reads CERAGVRPSSGNTIYF. Here the CDR3 DNA reads TGTGAACGGGCGGGGGTTAGGCCGAGCTCTGGAAACACCATATATTTT.

The chain uses TRBV6-4 and TRBJ2-2; tentative D call: TRBD1 (6 bases). V lost 2 bases and J 7 bases, leaving 17 bases between the germline ends. Per the germline V gene, CDR1 is MRHNA and CDR2 is SNTAGT. The CDR3 consists of 16 residues. The CDR3 bases are TGTGCCAGCAGTGACGTAGGGGCGAAAGGGGGCGGGGAGCTGTTTTTT. It encodes CASSDVGAKGGGELFF.

This chain links TRBV4-2 with TRBJ1-3, with 10 bases aligning to TRBD1. The CDR3 runs 15 residues. V was pared by 8 bases and J by 2 bases, with 6 bases of the junction left unmatched. From germline, CDR1 is LGHNA and CDR2 YNFKEQ. The CDR3 bases are TGTGCCAGCTATGGACAGGGGGTTACTGGAAACACCATATATTTT. Its protein is CASYGQGVTGNTIYF.

CDR3 region: CASSYTGGSNDEQFF. CDR3 DNA: TGTGCCAGCAGTTACACTGGTGGCAGTAACGATGAGCAGTTCTTC. The V call is TRBV6-5, the J call TRBJ2-1, with unresolved D. The CDR3 is made up of 15 amino acids. Germline-derived CDR1 and CDR2 are MNHEY and SVGAGI. V was clipped by 2 bases and J by 8 bases, with 16 bases between them.

This rearrangement joins TRBV6-5 to TRBJ2-5; 7 nucleotides agree with TRBD1. In germline, CDR1 is MNHEY, CDR2 SVGAGI. Germline trimming cut 6 bases from V and 0 bases from J; bases unmatched to any gene: 7. This CDR3 has 15 amino acids. The CDR3 coding sequence is TGTGCCAGCAGCCAAATGACAGGGCACCAAGAGACCCAGTACTTC. Translation: CASSQMTGHQETQYF.

The J gene is TRBJ2-1, the V gene TRBV4-2, with D maybe TRBD2 (5 bases). The germline gives CDR1 LGHNA, CDR2 YNFKEQ. V was trimmed by 4 bases and J by 4 bases, leaving 8 bases between them. The CDR3 loop spans 13 amino acids. CDR3 loop: CASSPIAYNEQFF. CDR3 in DNA: TGTGCCAGCAGCCCCATAGCGTACAATGAGCAGTTCTTC.